The next 16 T cell receptor beta chains were all read from a single sample in a study of T-cell memory formation after mild COVID-19 (dated by TCRdb to 2020 to 2022). Receptor libraries were prepared by 5' RACE. TCRdb names Illumina NovaSeq 6000 as the instrument used. Through fastp at Q25 and MiXCR, TCRdb rebuilt clones from the public reads, retaining in-frame beta chains. Every entry covers one CDR3 protein and lists the most common genes and DNA from its rows. Within this sample are about 340,000 distinct CDR3 sequences, with roughly 13% of them counted one time only. Jointly, the top ten make up around a fifth of the sample. Specimen: PBMCs or a T cell subset sorted from them (not recorded which). These receptors originate from a man between 18 and 29 years old who had mild COVID-19 (a few samples of this study predate the infection). The sample titles of this study are shuffled in the database, so cell type and time point are left out; the donor was told from shared clones.

The chain uses TRBV7-4 and TRBJ2-7, with no clear D. This CDR3 comprises 12 residues. Germline assignment: CDR1 SGHVT and CDR2 SQSDAQ. With 3 bases removed from V and 5 bases from J, the gap between germline ends came to 8 bases. The CDR3 DNA sequence: TGTGCCAGCAGCTTCCTGGGGAACGAGCAGTACGTC. It codes for CASSFLGNEQYV.

This clonotype showed up just a few times. The chain employs TRBV28 and TRBJ2-3; 7 positions agree with TRBD1. From germline, CDR1 is MDHEN and CDR2 SYDVKM. V dropped 2 bases and J dropped 5; count of bases not matched to a gene: 4. This CDR3 has 14 residues. As DNA, the CDR3 is TGTGCCAGCAGTTTAAGGGCAGGGGGAGATACGCAGTATTTT. Translation gives CASSLRAGGDTQYF.

V and J are TRBV12-3 or TRBV12-4 and TRBJ1-2, with D unclear. The CDR3 is made up of 14 amino acids. V shed 3 bases and J shed 4 bases, with 12 bases lying between them. In DNA form, the CDR3 reads TGTGCCAGCAGTTTTGGTGGGGTAGCCTATGGCTACACCTTC. This gives the protein CASSFGGVAYGYTF.

There are many counts of this clonotype. The chain joins TRBV12-3 or TRBV12-4 to TRBJ2-7; weak D call: TRBD2 (5 bases). The CDR3 runs 16 residues. V shed 3 bases and J shed 6 bases, with 21 bases lying between them. This CDR3 is CASSLGPTLSGSEQYF. The CDR3 DNA reads as TGTGCCAGCAGTTTGGGTCCCACACTATCGGGGAGCGAGCAGTACTTC.

CDR3 residues: CSARDPGATYEQYF. CDR3 nucleotide sequence: TGCAGTGCTAGAGATCCGGGGGCAACCTACGAGCAGTACTTC. V and J are TRBV20-1 and TRBJ2-7; D may correspond to TRBD1 or TRBD2 (6 bases each). Germline V gene data show CDR1 as DFQATT and CDR2 as SNEGSKA (reference sequence). V shed 0 bases and J shed 2 bases, with 11 bases lying between them. The CDR3 is made up of 14 amino acids.

The V call is TRBV4-3, the J call TRBJ1-3; D gene ambiguous. V shed 0 bases and J shed 4 bases, with 4 bases lying between them. Germline V gene sequence: CDR1 LGHNA, CDR2 YSLEER. This CDR3 has 13 amino acids. CDR3: CASSQESGNTIYF. DNA of the CDR3: TGCGCCAGCAGCCAAGAGTCCGGAAACACCATATATTTT.

This clonotype was recorded at least ten times. This chain connects TRBV5-1 to TRBJ2-3, with TRBD2 identical over 15 bases. Trimming cost V 3 bases and J 2 bases; bases outside gene matches: 7. Per the germline V gene, CDR1 is SGHRS and CDR2 is YFSETQ. CDR3 length equals 18 residues. CDR3 bases: TGCGCCAGCAGCTCGGGACTAGCGGGGGGACCTCACACAGATACGCAGTATTTT. Its translation: CASSSGLAGGPHTDTQYF.

This clonotype was picked up many times. The gene calls are TRBV6-5 and TRBJ2-2; D is ambiguous. The CDR3 runs 12 residues. CDR1 is MNHEY and CDR2 is SVGAGI in the germline V gene. V was shortened by 7 bases and J by 1 base, with 4 bases between the two germline ends. The CDR3 region has the DNA TGTGCCAGCACCCAGAACACCGGGGAGCTGTTTTTT. It specifies CASTQNTGELFF.

V gene TRBV18 combines with J gene TRBJ2-7; the D gene could be TRBD1 or TRBD2 (5 bases each). CDR1 is KGHSH and CDR2 is LQKENI in the germline V gene. The germline V and J ends were trimmed by 3 bases and 4 bases, with 16 bases remaining between them. The CDR3 consists of 15 residues. CDR3 protein: CASSPGRDGIYEQYF. The CDR3 DNA reads TGTGCCAGCTCACCTGGCCGGGACGGGATTTACGAGCAGTACTTC.

This clonotype was seen more than once but under ten times. The chain has TRBV20-1 and TRBJ2-1, with 9 bases fitting TRBD2. CDR1 is DFQATT, CDR2 SNEGSKA, per germline (reference sequence). The CDR3 is 14 residues long. V lost 3 bases to trimming and J lost 4 bases; unmatched junction nucleotides: 4. This chain's CDR3 is CSARDLAGYNEQFF. The CDR3 DNA is TGCAGTGCTAGGGACCTAGCGGGGTACAATGAGCAGTTCTTC.

This sequence joins TRBV10-3 and TRBJ1-1; D remains unclear. The V gene's germline CDR1 is ENHRY and CDR2 SYGVKD. The germline V and J ends were trimmed by 5 bases and 8 bases, with 15 bases remaining between them. This CDR3 is 13 amino acids long. The CDR3 loop is CAISPDVRAEAFF. CDR3 sequence (DNA): TGTGCCATCAGTCCAGATGTAAGGGCCGAAGCTTTCTTT.

This chain links TRBV7-9 with TRBJ1-1; TRBD1 matches at 9 bases. CDR3 length equals 15 residues. V was clipped by 5 bases and J by 6 bases; unmatched bases: 10. In germline, CDR1 is SEHNR, CDR2 FQNEAQ (reference sequence). The chain's CDR3 is CASSHRDRVFAEAFF. CDR3 DNA sequence: TGTGCCAGCAGCCACCGGGACAGGGTCTTCGCTGAAGCTTTCTTT.

The J gene is TRBJ2-5, the V gene TRBV9; 7 nucleotides match TRBD2. V was clipped by 4 bases and J by 3 bases; unmatched bases: 6. The germline V gene encodes CDR1 SGDLS and CDR2 YYNGEE. The CDR3 is 14 residues long. CDR3: CASSHTSAEETQYF. The CDR3 region has the DNA TGTGCCAGCAGCCATACTAGCGCTGAAGAGACCCAGTACTTC.

This clonotype was counted only a few times. The chain couples TRBV5-1 to TRBJ2-1; 9 positions match TRBD2. V shed 5 bases, J shed 8 bases, and the junction held 14 bases outside the gene matches. This CDR3 has 16 residues. The V gene's germline CDR1 is SGHRS and CDR2 YFSETQ. CDR3 in DNA: TGCGCCAGCAGATTTGATCTTGGCGGGGGGGCAGATGAGCAGTTCTTC. Amino acids: CASRFDLGGGADEQFF.

The chain carries TRBV7-9 and TRBJ1-2; D is unclear. Trimming shortened V by 5 bases and J by 4 bases, and 14 bases separated the two germline ends. CDR3 length: 14 residues. Germline V gene sequence: CDR1 SEHNR, CDR2 FQNEAQ (reference sequence). The CDR3 loop is CASSADGRAYGYTF. CDR3 bases: TGTGCCAGCAGCGCGGACGGGAGGGCCTATGGCTACACCTTC.

J is TRBJ2-3 and V is TRBV12-3 or TRBV12-4; unclear D gene. V lost 5 bases and J lost 8, with 17 bases in between. This CDR3 region has 14 residues. The CDR3: CASSADGTSCTQYF. The CDR3 DNA reads TGTGCCAGCAGTGCGGACGGAACTTCTTGTACGCAGTATTTT.